This T cell receptor (beta chain) was sequenced for a study of regulatory T cells in long-lasting Graves disease. CDR1 LNHDA and CDR2 SQIVND come from the germline V gene (reference sequence). The CDR3 has 14 residues. J was trimmed by 6 bases and V by 7 bases; bases with no gene match: 7. Time point of the sample: persistent/refractory GD, antithyroid drugs over 5 years with positive TRAb. Making the TCR library involved RNA that had been extracted from PBMCs. The patients were drawn from one endocrinology department in Xi'an, China. As collected, the peripheral blood samples measured roughly 8.6 milliliters each and went into EDTA tubes. For TCR beta, libraries came from iRepertoire HTBI primers and Arm-PCR of CDR3 regions. Using its own MiXCR run on the multiplex PCR reads, TCRdb lists one record per CDR3 protein. Here the sample spans 400,000 to 450,000 distinct CDR3 sequences, roughly a quarter being singletons.

A note on this clonotype: What it recognizes is unknown.

Findings and limits, study-wide: Among samples with persistent disease, TRBV28, TRBJ1-2 and TRBJ2-5 were favored. Possibly, accuracy suffered from the small sample size.

The receptor's source is a female donor with Graves disease. The specimen comprised peripheral blood mononuclear cells (PBMCs), sampled when the disease was refractory, from a patient treated with antithyroid drugs. The gene calls are TRBV19 and TRBJ1-5; 9 bases align to TRBD1. In DNA, the CDR3 is TGTGCCAGTAACCCGGACAGGGGAACTCAGCCCCAGCATTTT. This codes for CASNPDRGTQPQHF.